This T cell receptor beta chain was sequenced for a study of Graves' ophthalmopathy and Graves' hyperthyroidism. Study results and limitations: Sensitivity reached nearly 71% and specificity approximately 72% when the model predicted ophthalmopathy progression.

With respect to this clonotype: The antigen remains undetermined.

For repertoire sequencing, the TCR beta CDR3 regions were amplified from RNA transcripts. RT-PCR in the first round used HTBI primers; a second-round multiplex PCR followed. A single record per CDR3 protein comes from TCRdb applying MiXCR to the multiplex PCR reads. The sample gives hundreds of thousands of distinct CDR3 sequences, about 38% of which show up once; more than 3% is in the top ten. Exclusion covered patients with other autoimmune diseases or uncontrolled infections (as well as pregnancy or lactation). The CDR3 sequence is 16 residues long. The germline CDR1 and CDR2 sequences are SGHDN and FVKESK. Trimming stripped 1 base from V and 2 bases from J, with 9 bases between.

The receptor's source is an adult man with Graves' ophthalmopathy. V usage is TRBV14 and J usage is TRBJ2-6; no clear D. The sequencing input was peripheral blood. The CDR3 bases are TGTGCCAGCAGCCAAGCCCAAGGCCCTGGGGCCAACGTCCTGACTTTC. Its translation is CASSQAQGPGANVLTF.